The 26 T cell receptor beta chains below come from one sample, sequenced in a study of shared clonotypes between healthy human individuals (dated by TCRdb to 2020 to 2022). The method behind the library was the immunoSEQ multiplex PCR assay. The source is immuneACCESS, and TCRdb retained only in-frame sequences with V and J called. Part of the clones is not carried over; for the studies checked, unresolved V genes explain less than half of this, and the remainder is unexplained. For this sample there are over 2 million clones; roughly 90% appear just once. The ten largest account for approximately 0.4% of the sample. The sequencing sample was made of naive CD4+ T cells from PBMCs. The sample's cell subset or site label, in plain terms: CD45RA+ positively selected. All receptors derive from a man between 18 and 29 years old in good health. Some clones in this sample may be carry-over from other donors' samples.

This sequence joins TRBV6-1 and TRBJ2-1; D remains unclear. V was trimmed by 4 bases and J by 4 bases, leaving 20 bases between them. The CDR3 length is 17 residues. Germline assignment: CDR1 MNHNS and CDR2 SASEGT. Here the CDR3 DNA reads TGTGCCAGCAGTGGGTCCCCGTCCCGACTTCAGTACAATGAGCAGTTCTTC. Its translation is CASSGSPSRLQYNEQFF.

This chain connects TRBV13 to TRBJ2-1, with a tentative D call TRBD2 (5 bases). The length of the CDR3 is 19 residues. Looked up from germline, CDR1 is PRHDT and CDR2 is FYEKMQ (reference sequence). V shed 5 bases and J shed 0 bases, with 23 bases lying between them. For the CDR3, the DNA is TGTGCCAGCAGCACCCTAGCTCCGCCAATAGACTTCTCCTACAATGAGCAGTTCTTC. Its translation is CASSTLAPPIDFSYNEQFF.

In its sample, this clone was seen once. This CDR3 reads CASSLNEGLDYEQYF. The CDR3 DNA is TGTGCCAGCAGCTTGAATGAGGGACTAGATTACGAGCAGTACTTC. The V and J genes are TRBV28 and TRBJ2-7; 8 bases are shared with TRBD2. The CDR3 has 15 amino acids. The V segment lost 6 bases and the J segment 4 bases; nucleotides outside the gene matches: 11. Germline CDR1 and CDR2: MDHEN and SYDVKM.

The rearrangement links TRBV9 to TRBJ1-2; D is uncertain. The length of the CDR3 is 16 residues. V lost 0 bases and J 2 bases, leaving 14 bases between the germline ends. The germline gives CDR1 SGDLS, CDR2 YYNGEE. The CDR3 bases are TGTGCCAGCAGCGTAGATGCTCATGGCCTAAACTATGGCTACACCTTC. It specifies CASSVDAHGLNYGYTF.

The CDR3 protein is CASRAAGGPGDTQYF. As DNA, the CDR3 is TGTGCCAGTAGGGCAGCGGGAGGGCCTGGAGATACGCAGTATTTT. The chain has TRBV19 and TRBJ2-3; 10 nucleotides align to TRBD2. The CDR3 length is 15 residues. Trimming at V came to 6 bases and at J to 5 bases, leaving 8 bases not matched to a gene. Germline assignment: CDR1 LNHDA and CDR2 SQIVND (reference sequence).

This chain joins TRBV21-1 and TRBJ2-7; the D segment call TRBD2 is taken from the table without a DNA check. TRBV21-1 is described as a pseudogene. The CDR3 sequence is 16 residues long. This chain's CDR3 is CASSLHSGRSIHEQYF. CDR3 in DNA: TGTGCCAGCAGCCTACATAGCGGGAGAAGCATCCACGAGCAGTACTTC.

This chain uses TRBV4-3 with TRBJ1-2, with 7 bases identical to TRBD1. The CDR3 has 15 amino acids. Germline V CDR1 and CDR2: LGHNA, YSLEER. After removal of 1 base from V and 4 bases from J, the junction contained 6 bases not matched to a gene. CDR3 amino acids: CASSQGPGGTYGYTF. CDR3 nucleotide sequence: TGCGCCAGCAGCCAAGGACCAGGGGGAACCTATGGCTACACCTTC.

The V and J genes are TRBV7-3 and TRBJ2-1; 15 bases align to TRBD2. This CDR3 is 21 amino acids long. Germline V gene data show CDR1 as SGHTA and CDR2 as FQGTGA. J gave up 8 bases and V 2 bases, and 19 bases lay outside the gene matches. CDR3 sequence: CASSLYPIDLGLAGGFDEQFF. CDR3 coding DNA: TGTGCCAGCAGCTTATACCCCATCGACCTCGGACTAGCGGGAGGGTTCGATGAGCAGTTCTTC. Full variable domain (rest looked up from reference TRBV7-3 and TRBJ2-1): GAGVSQTPSNKVTEKGKYVELRCDPISGHTALYWYRQSLGQGPEFLIYFQGTGAADDSGLPNDRFFAVRPEGSVSTLKIQRTERGDSAVYLCASSLYPIDLGLAGGFDEQFFGPGTRLTVL.

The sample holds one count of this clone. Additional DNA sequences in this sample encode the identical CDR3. The CDR3 DNA reads as TGTGCCAGCAGTTTGATTCTGAACACTGAAGCTTTCTTT. Translation gives CASSLILNTEAFF. The chain recombines TRBV28 with TRBJ1-1; D gene unclear. CDR1 and CDR2 from the germline V gene are MDHEN and SYDVKM. Deletions cut 3 bases from V and 0 bases from J, with 5 bases between. This CDR3 comprises 13 residues. Combining the CDR3 with reference TRBV28 and TRBJ1-1 gives the whole variable domain DVKVTQSSRYLVKRTGEKVFLECVQDMDHENMFWYRQDPGLGLRLIYFSYDVKMKEKGDIPEGYSVSREKKERFSLILESASTNQTSMYLCASSLILNTEAFFGQGTRLTVV.

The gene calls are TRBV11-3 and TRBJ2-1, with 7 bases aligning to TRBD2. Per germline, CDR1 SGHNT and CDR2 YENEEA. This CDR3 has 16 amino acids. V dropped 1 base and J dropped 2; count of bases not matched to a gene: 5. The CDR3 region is CASSLGAGVPYNEQFF. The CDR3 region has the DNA TGTGCCAGCAGCTTAGGTGCGGGAGTTCCCTACAATGAGCAGTTCTTC.

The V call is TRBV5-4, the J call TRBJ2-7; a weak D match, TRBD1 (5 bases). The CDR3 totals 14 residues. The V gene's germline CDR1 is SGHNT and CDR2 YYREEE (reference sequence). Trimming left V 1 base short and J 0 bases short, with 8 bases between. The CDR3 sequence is CASSLWGNSYEQYF. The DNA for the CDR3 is TGTGCCAGCAGCTTGTGGGGCAACTCCTACGAGCAGTACTTC.

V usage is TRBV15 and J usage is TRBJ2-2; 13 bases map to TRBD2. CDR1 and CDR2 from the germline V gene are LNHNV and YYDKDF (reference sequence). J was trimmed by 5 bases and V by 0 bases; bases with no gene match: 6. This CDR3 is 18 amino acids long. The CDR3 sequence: CATSRDPGLAGSTGELFF. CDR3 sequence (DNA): TGTGCCACCAGCAGAGACCCGGGACTAGCGGGAAGTACCGGGGAGCTGTTTTTT.

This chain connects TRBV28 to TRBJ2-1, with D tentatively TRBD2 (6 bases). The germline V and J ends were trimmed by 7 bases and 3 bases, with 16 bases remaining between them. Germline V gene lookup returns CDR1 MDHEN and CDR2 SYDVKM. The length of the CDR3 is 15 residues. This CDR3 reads CASISLAENYNEQFF. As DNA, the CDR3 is TGTGCCAGCATCTCACTAGCAGAAAACTACAATGAGCAGTTCTTC.

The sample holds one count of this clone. The CDR3 DNA follows: TGCGCCAGCAGCCAAGATCTAGCGGGAGGGCTGGGTGAGCAGTTCTTC. It yields the protein CASSQDLAGGLGEQFF. This rearrangement joins TRBV4-1 to TRBJ2-1; 12 bases are a match to TRBD2. J lost 9 bases, V lost 0 bases, and 6 bases had no gene match. This CDR3 has 16 residues. Germline assignment: CDR1 MGHRA and CDR2 YSYEKL.

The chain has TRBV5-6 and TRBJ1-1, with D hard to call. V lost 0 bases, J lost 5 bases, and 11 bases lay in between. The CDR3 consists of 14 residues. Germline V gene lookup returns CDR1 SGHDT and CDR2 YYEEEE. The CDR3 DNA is TGTGCCAGCAGCTTGGACCGGAGAAGGACTGAAGCTTTCTTT. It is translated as CASSLDRRRTEAFF.

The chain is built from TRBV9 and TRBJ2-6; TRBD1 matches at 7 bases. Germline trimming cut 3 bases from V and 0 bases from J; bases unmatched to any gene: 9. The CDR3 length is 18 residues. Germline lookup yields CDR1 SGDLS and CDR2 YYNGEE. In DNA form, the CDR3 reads TGTGCCAGCAGCGACCATTGGACAGGAAACTCTGGGGCCAACGTCCTGACTTTC. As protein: CASSDHWTGNSGANVLTF.

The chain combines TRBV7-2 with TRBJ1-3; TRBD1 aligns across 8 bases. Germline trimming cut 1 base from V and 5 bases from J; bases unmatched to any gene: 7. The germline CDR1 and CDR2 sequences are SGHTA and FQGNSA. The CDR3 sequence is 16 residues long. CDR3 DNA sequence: TGTGCCAGCAGCTTAGGAGGGACAGGAACAAGAAACACCATATATTTT. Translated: CASSLGGTGTRNTIYF.

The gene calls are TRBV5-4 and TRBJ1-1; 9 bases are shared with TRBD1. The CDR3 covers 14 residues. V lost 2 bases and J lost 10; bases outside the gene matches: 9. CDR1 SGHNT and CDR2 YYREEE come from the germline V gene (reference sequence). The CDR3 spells CASSLPQGATGAFF. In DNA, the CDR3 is TGTGCCAGCAGCTTACCACAGGGGGCCACGGGAGCTTTCTTT.

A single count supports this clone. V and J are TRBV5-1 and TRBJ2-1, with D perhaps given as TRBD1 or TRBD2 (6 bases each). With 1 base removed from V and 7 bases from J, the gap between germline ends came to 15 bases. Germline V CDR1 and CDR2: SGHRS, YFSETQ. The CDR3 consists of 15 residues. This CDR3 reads CASSLFPLGGNEQFF. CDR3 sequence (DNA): TGCGCCAGCAGCTTGTTTCCGTTAGGGGGGAATGAGCAGTTCTTC.

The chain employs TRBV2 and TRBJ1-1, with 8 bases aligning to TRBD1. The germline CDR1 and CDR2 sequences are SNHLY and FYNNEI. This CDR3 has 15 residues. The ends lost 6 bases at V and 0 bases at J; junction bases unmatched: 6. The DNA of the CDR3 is TGTGCCAGCAGAGAGGACAGGGCGATGAACACTGAAGCTTTCTTT. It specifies CASREDRAMNTEAFF.

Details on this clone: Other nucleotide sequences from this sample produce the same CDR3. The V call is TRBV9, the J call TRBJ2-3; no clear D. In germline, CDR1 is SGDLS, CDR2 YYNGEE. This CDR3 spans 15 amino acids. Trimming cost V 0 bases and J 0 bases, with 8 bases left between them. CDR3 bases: TGTGCCAGCAGCGTAGTTGGCGGTAGCACAGATACGCAGTATTTT. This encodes CASSVVGGSTDTQYF. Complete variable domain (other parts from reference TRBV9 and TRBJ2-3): DSGVTQTPKHLITATGQRVTLRCSPRSGDLSVYWYQQSLDQGLQFLIQYYNGEERAKGNILERFSAQQFPDLHSELNLSSLELGDSALYFCASSVVGGSTDTQYFGPGTRLTVL.

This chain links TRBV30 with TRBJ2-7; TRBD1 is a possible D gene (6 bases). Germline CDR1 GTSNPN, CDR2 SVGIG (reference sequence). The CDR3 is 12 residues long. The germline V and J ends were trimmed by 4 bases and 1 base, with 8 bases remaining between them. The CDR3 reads CAWKGQSYEQYF. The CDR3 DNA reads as TGTGCCTGGAAAGGACAGTCCTACGAGCAGTACTTC.

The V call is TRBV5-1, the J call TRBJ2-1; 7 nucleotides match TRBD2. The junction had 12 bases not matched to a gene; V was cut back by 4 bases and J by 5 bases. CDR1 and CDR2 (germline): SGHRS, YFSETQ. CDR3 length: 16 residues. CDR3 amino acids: CASSPRLAQPHNEQFF. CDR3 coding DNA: TGCGCCAGCAGCCCCCGACTAGCCCAGCCCCACAATGAGCAGTTCTTC.

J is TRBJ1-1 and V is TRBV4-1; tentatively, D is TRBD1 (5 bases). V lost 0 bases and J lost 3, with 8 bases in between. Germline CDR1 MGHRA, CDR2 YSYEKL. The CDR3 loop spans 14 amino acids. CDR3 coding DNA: TGCGCCAGCAGCCAAGATGGGGGGGACACTGAAGCTTTCTTT. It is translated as CASSQDGGDTEAFF.

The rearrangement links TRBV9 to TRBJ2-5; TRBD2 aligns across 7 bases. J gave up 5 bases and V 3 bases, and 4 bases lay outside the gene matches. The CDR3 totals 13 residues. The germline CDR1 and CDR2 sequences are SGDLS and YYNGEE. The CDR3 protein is CASSAGGWETQYF. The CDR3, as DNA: TGTGCCAGCAGCGCGGGAGGCTGGGAGACCCAGTACTTC.

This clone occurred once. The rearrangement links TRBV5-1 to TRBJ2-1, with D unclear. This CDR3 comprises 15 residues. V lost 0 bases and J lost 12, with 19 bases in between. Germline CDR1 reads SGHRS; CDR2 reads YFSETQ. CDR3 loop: CASSLALGLGFWQFF. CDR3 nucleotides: TGCGCCAGCAGCTTGGCCTTGGGCCTAGGCTTCTGGCAGTTCTTC.